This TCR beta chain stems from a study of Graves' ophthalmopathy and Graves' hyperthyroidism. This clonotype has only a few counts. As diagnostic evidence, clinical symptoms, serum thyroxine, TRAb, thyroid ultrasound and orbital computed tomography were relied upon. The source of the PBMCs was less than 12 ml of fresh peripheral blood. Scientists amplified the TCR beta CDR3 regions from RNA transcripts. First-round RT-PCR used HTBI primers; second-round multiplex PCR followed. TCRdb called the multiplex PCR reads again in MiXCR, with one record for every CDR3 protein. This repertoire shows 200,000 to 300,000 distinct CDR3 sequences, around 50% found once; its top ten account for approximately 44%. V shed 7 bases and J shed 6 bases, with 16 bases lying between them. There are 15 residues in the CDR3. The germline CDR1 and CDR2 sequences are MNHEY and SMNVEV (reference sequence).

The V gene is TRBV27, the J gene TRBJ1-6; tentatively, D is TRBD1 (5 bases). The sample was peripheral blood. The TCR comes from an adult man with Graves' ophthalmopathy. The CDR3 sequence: CASNPFLGPNSPLHF. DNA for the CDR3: TGTGCCAGCAATCCTTTTCTGGGACCTAATTCACCCCTCCACTTT.